The 23 T cell receptor beta chains below all came from one sample that was sequenced in a study of vaccination effects on CD4 cells after COVID-19. What these receptors recognize is not known. Assay used: immunoSEQ multiplex PCR; TCRdb lists only in-frame clones, some missing. The sample comprises approximately 40,000 clones, around 78% of which are singletons, and approximately 33% rests with the top ten. Prior to sequencing, the ViraFEST assay stimulated PBMC with viral peptide pools, which expanded the antigen-specific CD4+ T cells. Having been cultured for approximately ten days, the cells underwent CD4+ T cell isolation. A positive SARS-CoV-2 PCR test fell between March and December 2020. Sequenced material: CD4+ T cells from PBMCs cultured with a peptide pool, taken before COVID-19 vaccination. These receptors originate from a human donor who had a prior SARS-CoV-2 infection.

The chain recombines TRBV19 with TRBJ1-1; no definite D call. The CDR3 length is 15 residues. Germline V gene lookup returns CDR1 LNHDA and CDR2 SQIVND (reference sequence). Trimming took 8 bases from V and 1 from J, leaving 17 bases between them. The CDR3 DNA is TGTGCCAGTTGGCTAGACGGCCGGACGAACACTGAAGCTTTCTTT. Protein: CASWLDGRTNTEAFF. Filled out from reference TRBV19 and TRBJ1-1, the complete variable domain reads DGGITQSPKYLFRKEGQNVTLSCEQNLNHDAMYWYRQDPGQGLRLIYYSQIVNDFQKGDIAEGYSVSREKKESFPLTVTSAQKNPTAFYLCASWLDGRTNTEAFFGQGTRLTVV.

In DNA form, the CDR3 reads TGTGCCAGCAGTCCTGGCGCTGCGGAGACCCAGTACTTC. This gives the protein CASSPGAAETQYF. The rearrangement uses TRBV12-3 or TRBV12-4 and TRBJ2-5; D unclear. The CDR3 length is 13 residues. V was clipped by 5 bases and J by 5 bases, with 12 bases between them.

The chain is built from TRBV29-1 and TRBJ2-7; D remains unclear. Germline assignment: CDR1 SQVTM and CDR2 ANQGSEA. The germline V and J ends were trimmed by 4 bases and 4 bases, with 8 bases remaining between them. This CDR3 comprises 11 residues. The DNA of the CDR3 is TGCAGCGTTGGTCTGGGTTACGAGCAGTACTTC. It is translated as CSVGLGYEQYF.

V and J are TRBV5-6 and TRBJ1-1; D is undetermined. CDR1 SGHDT and CDR2 YYEEEE come from the germline V gene. This CDR3 has 14 residues. Trimming took 1 base from V and 6 from J, leaving 13 bases between them. The CDR3 is CASSLRSGYPEAFF. CDR3 in DNA: TGTGCCAGCAGCTTGCGTTCCGGGTACCCTGAAGCTTTCTTT. Drawing the rest from reference TRBV5-6 and TRBJ1-1, the complete variable domain is DAGVTQSPTHLIKTRGQQVTLRCSPKSGHDTVSWYQQALGQGPQFIFQYYEEEERQRGNFPDRFSGHQFPNYSSELNVNALLLGDSALYLCASSLRSGYPEAFFGQGTRLTVV.

This sequence joins TRBV18 and TRBJ2-2; TRBD2 matches 12 bases. The CDR3 runs to 16 residues. With V trimmed by 6 bases and J by 6 bases, 8 bases remained unmatched. From germline, CDR1 is KGHSH and CDR2 LQKENI. The CDR3 sequence is CASSRRLAGEAGELFF. The CDR3 DNA sequence: TGTGCCAGCTCCCGCCGACTAGCGGGAGAGGCCGGGGAGCTGTTTTTT.

The chain combines TRBV13 with TRBJ2-1; TRBD2 agrees at 7 bases. The length of the CDR3 is 16 residues. V shed 5 bases, J shed 6 bases, and the junction held 13 bases outside the gene matches. Germline CDR1 is PRHDT and CDR2 is FYEKMQ (reference sequence). CDR3: CASSHPTSKFGNEQFF. CDR3 DNA sequence: TGTGCCAGCAGCCATCCGACTAGCAAGTTCGGCAATGAGCAGTTCTTC.

J is TRBJ2-5 and V is TRBV5-4; the match to TRBD1 covers 10 bases. This CDR3 is built from 15 residues. Germline CDR1 and CDR2: SGHNT and YYREEE (reference sequence). Trimming took 4 bases from V and 5 from J; bases not matched to a gene: 8. CDR3 sequence (DNA): TGTGCCAGCAGCGCCAAGGGACAGGGGAGCGAGACCCAGTACTTC. Its translation is CASSAKGQGSETQYF. The full variable domain, its missing parts supplied by reference TRBV5-4 and TRBJ2-5, is ETGVTQSPTHLIKTRGQQVTLRCSSQSGHNTVSWYQQALGQGPQFIFQYYREEENGRGNFPPRFSGLQFPNYSSELNVNALELDDSALYLCASSAKGQGSETQYFGPGTRLLVL.

V usage is TRBV9 and J usage is TRBJ2-5; D not resolved. This CDR3 is built from 14 residues. Looked up from germline, CDR1 is SGDLS and CDR2 is YYNGEE. V was cut by 2 bases and J by 2 bases, with 10 bases left in between. The CDR3 region has the DNA TGTGCCAGCAGCGTTAGCAACAGACAAGAGACCCAGTACTTC. Amino acids: CASSVSNRQETQYF.

This clone was counted a few times. J is TRBJ2-1 and V is TRBV13; 7 nucleotides match TRBD2. Germline lookup yields CDR1 PRHDT and CDR2 FYEKMQ (reference sequence). The CDR3 totals 11 residues. V trimming: 2 bases; J trimming: 14 bases; junction bases outside the gene matches: 3. This CDR3 is CASSLSGAEFF. For the CDR3, the DNA is TGTGCCAGCAGCTTAAGCGGGGCGGAGTTCTTC.

The chain has TRBV11-3 and TRBJ2-5; 7 bases map to TRBD2. The length of the CDR3 is 14 residues. The germline gives CDR1 SGHNT, CDR2 YENEEA. J lost 8 bases, V lost 4 bases, and 10 bases had no gene match. CDR3 loop: CASSSTAGTDTQYF. The CDR3 nucleotides are TGTGCCAGCAGCTCTACAGCGGGAACTGATACCCAGTACTTC.

This sequence joins TRBV19 and TRBJ1-5, with D unclear. The CDR3 contains 15 residues. V was trimmed by 4 bases and J by 5 bases, leaving 15 bases between them. CDR1 is LNHDA and CDR2 is SQIVND in the germline V gene (reference sequence). This CDR3 reads CASSTIQKFDQPQHF. The CDR3 nucleotides are TGTGCCAGTAGTACGATTCAAAAATTCGATCAGCCCCAGCATTTT. Using reference TRBV19 and TRBJ1-5 for the parts outside the CDR3, the full variable domain is DGGITQSPKYLFRKEGQNVTLSCEQNLNHDAMYWYRQDPGQGLRLIYYSQIVNDFQKGDIAEGYSVSREKKESFPLTVTSAQKNPTAFYLCASSTIQKFDQPQHFGDGTRLSIL.

In this sample, this clone turned up once. J is TRBJ1-2 and V is TRBV18; perhaps TRBD1 as D (6 bases). The CDR3 has 14 residues. Per germline, CDR1 KGHSH and CDR2 LQKENI. V was pared by 4 bases and J by 2 bases, with 11 bases between. CDR3 in DNA: TGTGCCAGCTCACGGGGGGACAAAAACTATGGCTACACCTTC. It codes for CASSRGDKNYGYTF.

The J gene is TRBJ2-3, the V gene TRBV7-3, with D perhaps being TRBD1 or TRBD2 (6 bases each). This CDR3 spans 17 amino acids. Trimming took 4 bases from V and 3 from J, leaving 20 bases between them. CDR1 SGHTA and CDR2 FQGTGA come from the germline V gene. This CDR3 reads CASSWGPGGGVTDTQYF. DNA for the CDR3: TGTGCCAGCAGCTGGGGGCCCGGAGGGGGAGTGACAGATACGCAGTATTTT.

The gene calls are TRBV27 and TRBJ2-7; 10 bases fit TRBD1. The CDR3 consists of 16 residues. Trimming removed 5 bases from V and 4 bases from J; junction bases left unmatched: 11. CDR1 and CDR2 (germline): MNHEY, SMNVEV (reference sequence). This CDR3 is CASSLRDRGSAYEQYF. For the CDR3, the DNA is TGTGCCAGCAGTCTTAGGGACAGGGGTTCGGCGTACGAGCAGTACTTC.

The V and J genes are TRBV14 and TRBJ1-1; possible D gene TRBD1, 6 bases. The germline gives CDR1 SGHDN, CDR2 FVKESK. This CDR3 is 13 amino acids long. V dropped 5 bases and J dropped 1 base, with 8 bases sitting between them. In DNA, the CDR3 is TGTGCCAGCAGCGAACAGGGGAACACTGAAGCTTTCTTT. Amino acids: CASSEQGNTEAFF. Variable domain in full (rest from reference TRBV14 and TRBJ1-1): EAGVTQFPSHSVIEKGQTVTLRCDPISGHDNLYWYRRVMGKEIKFLLHFVKESKQDESGMPNNRFLAERTGGTYSTLKVQPAELEDSGVYFCASSEQGNTEAFFGQGTRLTVV.

This rearrangement joins TRBV5-1 to TRBJ2-5; 9 nucleotides line up with TRBD2. The ends lost 4 bases at V and 5 bases at J; junction bases unmatched: 9. CDR3 length: 15 residues. Germline V lookup: CDR1 SGHRS, CDR2 YFSETQ. The CDR3 loop reads CASSPSTSGPETQYF. CDR3 DNA sequence: TGCGCCAGCAGCCCTTCGACTAGCGGCCCGGAGACCCAGTACTTC.

This clone showed up just once. CDR3 DNA: TGTGCCAGCAGCTCCGGCCCTATATACTCTGGAAACACCATATATTTT. It is translated as CASSSGPIYSGNTIYF. The chain has TRBV7-2 and TRBJ1-3; D is unresolved. V lost 4 bases and J lost 0, with 13 bases in between. The CDR3 spans 16 residues. Germline assignment: CDR1 SGHTA and CDR2 FQGNSA.

The chain uses TRBV5-1 and TRBJ2-3; 9 positions match TRBD2. Germline values: CDR1 SGHRS, CDR2 YFSETQ. The CDR3 consists of 17 residues. The J segment lost 0 bases and the V segment lost 0 bases, leaving 5 bases of the junction unmatched. DNA for the CDR3: TGCGCCAGCAGCTTGGGTCCTAGCGGGGCGAGCACAGATACGCAGTATTTT. Protein product: CASSLGPSGASTDTQYF.

This clone has only one observation. The J gene is TRBJ2-2, the V gene TRBV9, with D maybe TRBD1 (6 bases). Trimming took 4 bases from V and 1 from J, leaving 14 bases between them. Germline V CDR1 and CDR2: SGDLS, YYNGEE. The CDR3 has 16 residues. In nucleotides, the CDR3 is TGTGCCAGCAGCTCCCGGCACAGGGTGAACACCGGGGAGCTGTTTTTT. It encodes CASSSRHRVNTGELFF.

The sample holds a few counts of this clone. This chain uses TRBV27 with TRBJ1-1; possibly TRBD1 for D (5 bases). V shed 6 bases and J shed 1 base, with 12 bases lying between them. Germline V gene lookup returns CDR1 MNHEY and CDR2 SMNVEV (reference sequence). This CDR3 has 14 residues. The CDR3: CASRGRQKNTEAFF. DNA for the CDR3: TGTGCCAGCAGGGGTCGACAGAAGAACACTGAAGCTTTCTTT.

This clone appeared a single time. The chain employs TRBV29-1 and TRBJ2-1; D might be TRBD1 or TRBD2, each matching 5 bases. V was clipped by 4 bases and J by 8 bases, with 18 bases between them. This CDR3 region has 14 residues. Per germline, CDR1 SQVTM and CDR2 ANQGSEA. CDR3 bases: TGCAGCGTTGTTCGGGGCAGCGCCGTCGATGAGCAGTTCTTC. It is translated as CSVVRGSAVDEQFF.

The chain links TRBV2 to TRBJ1-2, with D perhaps matching TRBD1 (6 bases). The CDR3 has 17 residues. The V end lost 5 bases, the J end lost 0 bases, and 19 bases lay between the germline ends. CDR1 is SNHLY, CDR2 FYNNEI, per germline. Here the CDR3 reads CASSPFLRQATNYGYTF. CDR3 DNA: TGTGCCAGCAGTCCATTTTTGAGACAGGCCACTAACTATGGCTACACCTTC. Drawing the rest from reference TRBV2 and TRBJ1-2, the complete variable domain is EPEVTQTPSHQVTQMGQEVILRCVPISNHLYFYWYRQILGQKVEFLVSFYNNEISEKSEIFDDQFSVERPDGSNFTLKIRSTKLEDSAMYFCASSPFLRQATNYGYTFGSGTRLTVV.

This rearrangement joins TRBV25-1 to TRBJ2-3; the D gene is possibly TRBD2 (6 bases). The CDR3 sequence is 12 residues long. V lost 7 bases, J lost 3 bases, and 8 bases lay in between. CDR1 MGHDK and CDR2 SYGVNS come from the germline V gene. The CDR3 protein is CASNRGTDTQYF. CDR3 DNA: TGTGCCAGCAACCGGGGGACAGATACGCAGTATTTT.